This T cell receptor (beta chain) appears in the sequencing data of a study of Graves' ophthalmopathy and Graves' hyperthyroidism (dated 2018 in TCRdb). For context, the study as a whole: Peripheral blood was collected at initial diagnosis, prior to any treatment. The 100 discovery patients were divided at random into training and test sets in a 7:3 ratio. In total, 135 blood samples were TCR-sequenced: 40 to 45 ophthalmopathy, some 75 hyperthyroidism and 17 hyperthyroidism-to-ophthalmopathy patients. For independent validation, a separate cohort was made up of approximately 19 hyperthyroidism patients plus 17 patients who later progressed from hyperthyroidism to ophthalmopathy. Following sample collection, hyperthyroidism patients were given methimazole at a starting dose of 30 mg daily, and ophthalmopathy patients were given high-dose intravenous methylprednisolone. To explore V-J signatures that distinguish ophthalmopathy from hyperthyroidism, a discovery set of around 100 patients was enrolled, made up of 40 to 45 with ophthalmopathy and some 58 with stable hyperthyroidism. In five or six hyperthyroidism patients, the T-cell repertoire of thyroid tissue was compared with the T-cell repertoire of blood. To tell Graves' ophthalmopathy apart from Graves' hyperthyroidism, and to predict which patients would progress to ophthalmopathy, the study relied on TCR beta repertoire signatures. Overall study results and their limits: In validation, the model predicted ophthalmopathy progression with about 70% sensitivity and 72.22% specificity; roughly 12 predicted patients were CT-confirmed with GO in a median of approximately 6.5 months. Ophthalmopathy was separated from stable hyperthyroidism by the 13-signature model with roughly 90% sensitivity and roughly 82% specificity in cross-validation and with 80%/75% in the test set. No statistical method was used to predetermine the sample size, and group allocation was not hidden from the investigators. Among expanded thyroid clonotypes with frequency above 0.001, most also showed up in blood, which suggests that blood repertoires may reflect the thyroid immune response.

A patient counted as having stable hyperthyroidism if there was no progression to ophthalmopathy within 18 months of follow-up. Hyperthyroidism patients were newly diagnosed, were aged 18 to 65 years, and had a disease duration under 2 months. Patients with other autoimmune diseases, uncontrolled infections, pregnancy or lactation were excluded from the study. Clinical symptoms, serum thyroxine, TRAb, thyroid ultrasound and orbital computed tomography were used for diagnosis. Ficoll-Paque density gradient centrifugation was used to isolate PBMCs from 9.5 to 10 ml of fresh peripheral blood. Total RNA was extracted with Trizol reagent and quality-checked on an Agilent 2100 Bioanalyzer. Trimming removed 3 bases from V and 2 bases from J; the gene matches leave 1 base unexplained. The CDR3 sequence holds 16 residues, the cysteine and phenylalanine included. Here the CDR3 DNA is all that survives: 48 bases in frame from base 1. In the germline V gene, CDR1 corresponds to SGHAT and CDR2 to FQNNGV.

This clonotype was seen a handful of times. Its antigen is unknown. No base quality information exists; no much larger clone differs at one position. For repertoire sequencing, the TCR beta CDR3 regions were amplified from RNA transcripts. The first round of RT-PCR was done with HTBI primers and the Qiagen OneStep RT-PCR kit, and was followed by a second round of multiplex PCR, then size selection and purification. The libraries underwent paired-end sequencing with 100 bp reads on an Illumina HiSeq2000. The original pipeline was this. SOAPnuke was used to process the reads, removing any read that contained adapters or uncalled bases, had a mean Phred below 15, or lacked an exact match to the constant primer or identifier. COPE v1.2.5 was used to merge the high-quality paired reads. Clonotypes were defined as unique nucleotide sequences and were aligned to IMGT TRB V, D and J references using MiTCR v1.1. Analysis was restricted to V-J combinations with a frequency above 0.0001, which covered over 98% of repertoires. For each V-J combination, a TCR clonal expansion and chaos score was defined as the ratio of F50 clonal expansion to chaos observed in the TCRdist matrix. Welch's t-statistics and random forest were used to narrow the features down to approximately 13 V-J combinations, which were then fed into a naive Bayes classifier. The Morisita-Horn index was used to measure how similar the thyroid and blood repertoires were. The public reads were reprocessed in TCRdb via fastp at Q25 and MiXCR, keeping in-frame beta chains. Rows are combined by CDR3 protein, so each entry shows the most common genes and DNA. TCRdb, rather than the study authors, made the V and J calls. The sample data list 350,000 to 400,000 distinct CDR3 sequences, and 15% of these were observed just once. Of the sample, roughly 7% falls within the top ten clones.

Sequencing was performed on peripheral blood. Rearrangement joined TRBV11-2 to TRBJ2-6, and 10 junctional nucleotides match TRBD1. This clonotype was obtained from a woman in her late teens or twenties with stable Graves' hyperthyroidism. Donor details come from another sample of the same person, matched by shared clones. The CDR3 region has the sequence CASSFDRGPGANVLTF. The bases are TGTGCCAGCAGCTTTGACAGGGGGCCTGGGGCCAACGTCCTGACTTTC.